This T cell receptor beta chain originates from a study of T cell responses to AZD1222 COVID-19 vaccine. This table comes from immunoSEQ multiplex PCR, and its TCRdb copy is limited to in-frame clones, with some not included. The table includes 90,000 to 150,000 clones, about nine tenths detected once. CDR3 size: 16 residues. Per germline, CDR1 SGHVS and CDR2 FQNEAQ. V trimming: 2 bases; J trimming: 8 bases; junction bases outside the gene matches: 12. The chain links TRBV7-8 to TRBJ2-3; 8 bases align to TRBD1. Sequenced material: peripheral blood, taken 28 days after the second AZD1222 dose. The sequence was obtained from an adult who received the AZD1222 COVID-19 vaccine. CDR3 loop: CASSLKPMTGDGTQYF. The CDR3 DNA reads as TGTGCCAGCAGCTTAAAGCCCATGACAGGGGACGGTACGCAGTATTTT.